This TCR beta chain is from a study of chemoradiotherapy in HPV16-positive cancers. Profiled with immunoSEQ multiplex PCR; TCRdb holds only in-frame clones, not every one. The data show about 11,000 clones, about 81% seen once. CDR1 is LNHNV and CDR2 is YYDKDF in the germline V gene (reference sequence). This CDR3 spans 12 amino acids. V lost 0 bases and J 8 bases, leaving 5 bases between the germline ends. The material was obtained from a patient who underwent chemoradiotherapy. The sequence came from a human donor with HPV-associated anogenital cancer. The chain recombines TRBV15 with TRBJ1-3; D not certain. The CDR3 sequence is CATSREWDTIYF. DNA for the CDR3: TGTGCCACCAGCAGAGAGTGGGACACCATATATTTT.